The present entry profiles one T cell receptor (beta chain) with its context. Its antigen is currently unknown. This record belongs to a study of vaccination effects on CD4 cells after COVID-19. Study-wide findings and caveats: Healthy vaccinees showed cross-reactivity with common cold coronaviruses in only 1 of 255 vaccine-induced clones.

CDR3 length: 13 amino acids. V was trimmed by 5 bases and J by 6 bases, leaving 11 bases between them. Germline V gene data show CDR1 as MNHEY and CDR2 as SVGAGI. Sequencing in the ViraFEST assay came after antigen-specific CD4+ T cells had been expanded with viral peptide pools, which were used to stimulate PBMC. The culture ran for roughly ten days before CD4+ T cells were isolated. Nucleocapsid antibodies were negative in the vaccine recipients, who had never had SARS-CoV-2 infection. Generated by immunoSEQ multiplex PCR, the TCRdb table keeps only in-frame clones and is missing some. The table includes some 59,000 clones, 80% detected once.

The clonotype was recovered from a human donor who received a COVID-19 vaccine. Source: CD4+ T cells from PBMCs cultured with HCoV-229E spike peptides, taken before COVID-19 vaccination. The chain recombines TRBV6-5 with TRBJ1-3; no definite D call. Here the CDR3 reads CASSTHTSNTIYF. CDR3 bases: TGTGCCAGCAGTACCCATACATCAAACACCATATATTTT.